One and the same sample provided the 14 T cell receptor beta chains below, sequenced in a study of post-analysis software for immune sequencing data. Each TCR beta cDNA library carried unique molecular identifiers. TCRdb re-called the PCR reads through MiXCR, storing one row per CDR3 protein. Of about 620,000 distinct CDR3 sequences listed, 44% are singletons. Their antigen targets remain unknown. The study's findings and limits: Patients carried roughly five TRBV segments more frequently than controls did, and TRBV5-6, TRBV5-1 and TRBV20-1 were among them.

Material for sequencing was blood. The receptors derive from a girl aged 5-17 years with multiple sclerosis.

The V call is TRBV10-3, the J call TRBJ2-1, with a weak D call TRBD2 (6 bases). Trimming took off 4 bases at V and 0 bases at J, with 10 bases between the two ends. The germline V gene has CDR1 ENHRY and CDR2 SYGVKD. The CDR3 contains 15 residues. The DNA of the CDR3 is TGTGCCATCAGTGTTTCTAGCGACTCCTACAATGAGCAGTTCTTC. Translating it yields CAISVSSDSYNEQFF.

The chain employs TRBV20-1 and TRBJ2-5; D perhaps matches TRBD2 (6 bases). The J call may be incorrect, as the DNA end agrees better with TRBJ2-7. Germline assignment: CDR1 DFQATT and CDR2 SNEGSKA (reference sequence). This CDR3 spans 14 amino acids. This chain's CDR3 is CSARGGDRLYEQYF. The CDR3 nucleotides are TGCAGTGCTAGAGGCGGGGATAGGTTGTACGAGCAGTACTTC.

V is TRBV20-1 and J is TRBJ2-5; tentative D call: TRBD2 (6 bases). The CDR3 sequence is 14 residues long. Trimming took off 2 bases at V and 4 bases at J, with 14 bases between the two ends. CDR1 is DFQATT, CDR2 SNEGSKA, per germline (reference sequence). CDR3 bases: TGCAGTGCTAGATTCGGCCTAGCGACAGAGACCCAGTACTTC. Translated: CSARFGLATETQYF.

CDR3 coding DNA: TGTGCCAGCACCAAAATCGATGAGCAGTTCTTC. This sequence encodes CASTKIDEQFF. The chain couples TRBV12-3 or TRBV12-4 to TRBJ2-1, with D unresolved. V was pared by 7 bases and J by 8 bases, with 9 bases between. This CDR3 is built from 11 residues.

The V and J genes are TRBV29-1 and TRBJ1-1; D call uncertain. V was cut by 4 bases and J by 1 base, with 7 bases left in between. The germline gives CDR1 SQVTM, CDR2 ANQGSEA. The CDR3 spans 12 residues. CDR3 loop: CSVGWRNTEAFF. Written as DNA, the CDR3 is TGCAGCGTTGGGTGGCGGAACACTGAAGCTTTCTTT.

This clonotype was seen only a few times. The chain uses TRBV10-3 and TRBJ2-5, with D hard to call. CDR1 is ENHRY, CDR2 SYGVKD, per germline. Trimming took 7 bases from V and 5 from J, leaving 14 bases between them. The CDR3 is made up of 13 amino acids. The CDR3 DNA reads TGTGCCATCACCCCCAGTGAAATGGAGACCCAGTACTTC. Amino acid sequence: CAITPSEMETQYF.

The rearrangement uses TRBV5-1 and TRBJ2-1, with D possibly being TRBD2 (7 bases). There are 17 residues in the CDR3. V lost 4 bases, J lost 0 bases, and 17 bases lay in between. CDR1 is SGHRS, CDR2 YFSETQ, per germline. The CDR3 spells CASSGGGYSSSYNEQFF. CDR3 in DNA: TGCGCCAGCAGCGGGGGGGGCTACAGTAGCTCCTACAATGAGCAGTTCTTC.

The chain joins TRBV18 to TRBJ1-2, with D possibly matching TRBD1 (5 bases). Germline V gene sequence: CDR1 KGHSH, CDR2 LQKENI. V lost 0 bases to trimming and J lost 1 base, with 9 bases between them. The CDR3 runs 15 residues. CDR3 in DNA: TGTGCCAGCTCACCACCGGGACTGATTAACTATGGCTACACCTTC. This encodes CASSPPGLINYGYTF. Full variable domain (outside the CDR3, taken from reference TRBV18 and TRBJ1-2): NAGVMQNPRHLVRRRGQEARLRCSPMKGHSHVYWYRQLPEEGLKFMVYLQKENIIDESGMPKERFSAEFPKEGPSILRIQQVVRGDSAAYFCASSPPGLINYGYTFGSGTRLTVV.

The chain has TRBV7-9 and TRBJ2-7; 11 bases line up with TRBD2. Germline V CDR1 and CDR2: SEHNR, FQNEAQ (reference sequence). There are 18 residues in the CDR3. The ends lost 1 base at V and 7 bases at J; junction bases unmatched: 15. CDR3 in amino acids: CASSLGILAGVFSGEQYF. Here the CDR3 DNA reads TGTGCCAGCAGCTTAGGGATACTAGCGGGAGTTTTTTCGGGGGAGCAGTACTTC.

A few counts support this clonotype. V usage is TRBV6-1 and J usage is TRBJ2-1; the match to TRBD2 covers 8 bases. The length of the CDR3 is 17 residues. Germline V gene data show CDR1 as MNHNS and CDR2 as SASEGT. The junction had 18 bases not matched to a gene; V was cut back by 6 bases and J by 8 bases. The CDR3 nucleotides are TGTGCCAGCAGGGGGGGGCCGGGACTAGAGTACCCTGATGAGCAGTTCTTC. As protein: CASRGGPGLEYPDEQFF.

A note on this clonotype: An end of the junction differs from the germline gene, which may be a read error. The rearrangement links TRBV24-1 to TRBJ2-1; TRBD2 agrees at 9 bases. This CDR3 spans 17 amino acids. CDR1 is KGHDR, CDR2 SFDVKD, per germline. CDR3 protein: CATSETSGSSSYNERFF. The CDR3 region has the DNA TGTGCCACCAGTGAAACTAGCGGGTCGAGCTCCTACAATGAGCGGTTCTTC.

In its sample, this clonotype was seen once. CDR3 DNA: TGCGCCAGCAGCCCGGGGACAGGGGGCCGACACGAGCAGTACTTC. The encoded protein is CASSPGTGGRHEQYF. The V gene is TRBV5-1, the J gene TRBJ2-7; 12 nucleotides line up with TRBD1. CDR1 is SGHRS and CDR2 is YFSETQ in the germline V gene. The CDR3 sequence is 15 residues long. V was clipped by 4 bases and J by 5 bases; unmatched bases: 7.

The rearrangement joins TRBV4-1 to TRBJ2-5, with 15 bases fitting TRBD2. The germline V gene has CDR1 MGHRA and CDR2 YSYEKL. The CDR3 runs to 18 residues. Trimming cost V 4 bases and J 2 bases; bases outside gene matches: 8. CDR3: CASSLGLAGGPGQETQYF. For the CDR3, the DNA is TGCGCCAGCAGCCTCGGACTAGCGGGAGGGCCGGGGCAAGAGACCCAGTACTTC.

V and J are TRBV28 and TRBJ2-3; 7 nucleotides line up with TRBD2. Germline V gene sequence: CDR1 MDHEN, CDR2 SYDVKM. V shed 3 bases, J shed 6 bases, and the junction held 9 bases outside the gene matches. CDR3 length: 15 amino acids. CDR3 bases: TGTGCCAGCAGTTTGGGAGGGGAAGTAGGTGATACGCAGTATTTT. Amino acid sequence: CASSLGGEVGDTQYF.